A single sample is the source of the 31 T cell receptor beta chains below, sequenced in a study of blood T cell repertoires in COVID-19. Assay used: immunoSEQ multiplex PCR; TCRdb lists only in-frame clones, some missing. The repertoire includes 350,000 to 400,000 clones, nearly 90% of them detected once, and 6.5% to 7% sits in the top ten. Sequenced sample: peripheral blood. Receptor source: a man between 18 and 29 years old with active or convalescent COVID-19.

This rearrangement joins TRBV4-3 to TRBJ2-7, with 7 bases fitting TRBD1. The CDR3 consists of 15 residues. Germline CDR1 is LGHNA and CDR2 is YSLEER. J gave up 3 bases and V 0 bases, and 5 bases lay outside the gene matches. CDR3 in amino acids: CASSQDWDRDYEQYF. For the CDR3, the DNA is TGCGCCAGCAGCCAAGATTGGGACAGAGACTACGAGCAGTACTTC.

The V and J genes are TRBV7-2 and TRBJ1-4, with D possibly matching TRBD1 (5 bases). Germline V gene lookup returns CDR1 SGHTA and CDR2 FQGNSA. This CDR3 spans 15 amino acids. The V end lost 1 base, the J end lost 7 bases, and 13 bases lay between the germline ends. CDR3 DNA sequence: TGTGCCAGCAGCTTAGTGGTGGGGCGGGGTGAAAAACTGTTTTTT. It codes for CASSLVVGRGEKLFF. The full variable domain, rest sourced from reference TRBV7-2 and TRBJ1-4, is GAGVSQSPSNKVTEKGKDVELRCDPISGHTALYWYRQSLGQGLEFLIYFQGNSAPDKSGLPSDRFSAERTGGSVSTLTIQRTQQEDSAVYLCASSLVVGRGEKLFFGSGTQLSVL.

This clone has just a few counts. The chain recombines TRBV5-1 with TRBJ1-5; D perhaps matches TRBD1 (5 bases). The CDR3 runs 15 residues. The germline V gene encodes CDR1 SGHRS and CDR2 YFSETQ. Between the trimmed V and J ends, which lost 5 bases and 0 bases, there was a span of 12 bases. The CDR3 region has the DNA TGCGCCAGCAGACCAGGGTTGTATAGCAATCAGCCCCAGCATTTT. Translating gives CASRPGLYSNQPQHF.

J is TRBJ2-3 and V is TRBV7-8, with 10 bases fitting TRBD2. This CDR3 has 17 residues. Germline CDR1 is SGHVS and CDR2 is FQNEAQ. Losses at the gene ends were 4 bases for V and 4 bases for J; bases not matched to a gene: 11. CDR3 DNA sequence: TGTGCCAGCAGCTCCAGAAGCGGGAGGGTCCCCGCAGATACGCAGTATTTT. Its translation is CASSSRSGRVPADTQYF. Full variable domain (remainder filled in from reference TRBV7-8 and TRBJ2-3): GAGVSQSPRYKVAKRGQDVALRCDPISGHVSLFWYQQALGQGPEFLTYFQNEAQLDKSGLPSDRFFAERPEGSVSTLKIQRTQQEDSAVYLCASSSRSGRVPADTQYFGPGTRLTVL.

The V and J genes are TRBV25-1 and TRBJ2-4; 8 nucleotides match TRBD1. The CDR3 is 16 residues long. Germline values: CDR1 MGHDK, CDR2 SYGVNS. V dropped 3 bases and J dropped 2; count of bases not matched to a gene: 6. CDR3 coding DNA: TGTGCCAGCAGTGAGAGGACAGGGAAGACCAAAAACATTCAGTACTTC. It is translated as CASSERTGKTKNIQYF. Combining the CDR3 with reference TRBV25-1 and TRBJ2-4 gives the whole variable domain EADIYQTPRYLVIGTGKKITLECSQTMGHDKMYWYQQDPGMELHLIHYSYGVNSTEKGDLSSESTVSRIRTEHFPLTLESARPSHTSQYLCASSERTGKTKNIQYFGAGTRLSVL.

The chain is built from TRBV9 and TRBJ2-7; D is possibly TRBD1 (5 bases). This CDR3 has 11 residues. The germline CDR1 and CDR2 sequences are SGDLS and YYNGEE. The V and J ends lost 4 bases and 8 bases respectively, with 10 bases between them. The CDR3 protein is CASSNSGQQYF. The CDR3, as DNA: TGTGCCAGCAGCAACTCAGGGCAGCAGTACTTC.

The chain uses TRBV6-6 and TRBJ2-1; 11 positions agree with TRBD2. The CDR3 contains 16 residues. V trimming: 4 bases; J trimming: 9 bases; junction bases outside the gene matches: 11. The germline gives CDR1 MNHNY, CDR2 SVGAGI (reference sequence). CDR3 bases: TGTGCCAGCAGTTCCCGCGTAGCGGGGGGGCCCGTTGAGCAGTTCTTC. Residues: CASSSRVAGGPVEQFF.

The J gene is TRBJ2-5, the V gene TRBV5-1; 9 bases match TRBD1. The V gene end was trimmed by 3 bases and the J gene end by 5 bases; junction bases not matched to a gene: 11. CDR1 SGHRS and CDR2 YFSETQ come from the germline V gene. The CDR3 is made up of 16 amino acids. DNA of the CDR3: TGCGCCAGCAGCTCCACAAACAGGGGGCGCGTGGAGACCCAGTACTTC. Its protein product is CASSSTNRGRVETQYF.

The chain links TRBV2 to TRBJ1-5; D uncertain. Deletions cut 4 bases from V and 0 bases from J, with 10 bases between. Germline V lookup: CDR1 SNHLY, CDR2 FYNNEI. This CDR3 is 15 amino acids long. The chain's CDR3 is CASSVQLDSNQPQHF. For the CDR3, the DNA is TGTGCCAGCAGTGTACAGCTGGATAGCAATCAGCCCCAGCATTTT.

The chain joins TRBV6-2 or TRBV6-3 to TRBJ1-1; 9 bases are a match to TRBD1. CDR1 is MNHEY, CDR2 SVGEGT, per germline. The J segment lost 4 bases and the V segment lost 5 bases, leaving 5 bases of the junction unmatched. The CDR3 is made up of 14 amino acids. CDR3 nucleotide sequence: TGTGCCAGCAGTAAAACAGGGGGCGCCACTGAAGCTTTCTTT. Residues: CASSKTGGATEAFF.

The chain carries TRBV14 and TRBJ1-1; TRBD1 might be the D (5 bases). The length of the CDR3 is 17 residues. Germline V lookup: CDR1 SGHDN, CDR2 FVKESK. V lost 3 bases and J lost 3, with 20 bases in between. The CDR3, as DNA: TGTGCCAGCAGCCACCACGGGGGGGTAAAAAGGGACACTGAAGCTTTCTTT. Its protein product is CASSHHGGVKRDTEAFF.

The V gene is TRBV18, the J gene TRBJ1-5; tentatively, D is TRBD1 (6 bases). Germline V gives CDR1 KGHSH, CDR2 LQKENI. The CDR3 extends over 14 amino acids. V lost 3 bases and J lost 5, with 11 bases in between. The CDR3 loop reads CASSPSAGDQPQHF. CDR3 coding DNA: TGTGCCAGCTCACCTTCGGCAGGGGATCAGCCCCAGCATTTT.

The rearrangement uses TRBV28 and TRBJ2-7; no firm D call. Trimming stripped 7 bases from V and 6 bases from J, with 16 bases between. Germline lookup yields CDR1 MDHEN and CDR2 SYDVKM. CDR3 size: 13 residues. CDR3 region: CASNLIQSPEQYF. The CDR3 DNA reads as TGTGCCAGCAACCTTATACAGTCTCCCGAGCAGTACTTC.

The rearrangement joins TRBV6-5 to TRBJ2-7, with unresolved D. The CDR3 contains 16 residues. Germline values: CDR1 MNHEY, CDR2 SVGAGI. V lost 0 bases, J lost 3 bases, and 15 bases lay in between. This chain's CDR3 is CASSYSYGQLDYEQYF. CDR3 bases: TGTGCCAGCAGTTACTCGTATGGGCAATTGGACTACGAGCAGTACTTC.

To note about this clone: Distinct nucleotide sequences in the sample also encode this CDR3. The chain recombines TRBV7-2 with TRBJ1-4; D ambiguous. Germline V gene data show CDR1 as SGHTA and CDR2 as FQGNSA. CDR3 size: 14 residues. The V gene lost 2 bases and the J gene lost 8 bases, with 12 bases spanning the gap. The CDR3 nucleotides are TGTGCCAGCAGCTTAAGGTCAGGTGGGGAAAAACTGTTTTTT. This gives the protein CASSLRSGGEKLFF.

This chain links TRBV4-3 with TRBJ2-5; TRBD2 agrees at 11 bases. The V gene's germline CDR1 is LGHNA and CDR2 YSLEER. J was trimmed by 2 bases and V by 2 bases; bases with no gene match: 10. The CDR3 is made up of 18 amino acids. Here the CDR3 DNA reads TGCGCCAGCAGCCAACCTATAAAGGGACTAGCGGATCAAGAGACCCAGTACTTC. Protein product: CASSQPIKGLADQETQYF.

The chain carries TRBV14 and TRBJ1-2; perhaps TRBD1 as D (6 bases). Between the trimmed V and J ends, which lost 4 bases and 3 bases, there was a span of 9 bases. The CDR3 consists of 13 residues. Germline V gene data show CDR1 as SGHDN and CDR2 as FVKESK. CDR3 DNA sequence: TGTGCCAGCAGCCCAAACAGGGACTATGGCTACACCTTC. Amino acids: CASSPNRDYGYTF.

V is TRBV15 and J is TRBJ2-1; TRBD2 is a possible D gene (5 bases). The V and J ends lost 2 bases and 1 base respectively, with 12 bases between them. Looked up from germline, CDR1 is LNHNV and CDR2 is YYDKDF (reference sequence). The CDR3 spans 16 residues. CDR3 region: CATSRPSGPSYNEQFF. CDR3 nucleotides: TGTGCCACCAGCAGACCCAGCGGTCCATCCTACAATGAGCAGTTCTTC.

This clone has only a few counts. The genes are TRBV7-9 and TRBJ2-7; perhaps TRBD1 as D (6 bases). Trimming took off 0 bases at V and 6 bases at J, with 6 bases between the two ends. The CDR3 is made up of 12 amino acids. Germline values: CDR1 SEHNR, CDR2 FQNEAQ (reference sequence). CDR3 sequence reads: CASSLAGGEQYF. CDR3 bases: TGTGCCAGCAGCTTAGCAGGGGGCGAGCAGTACTTC.

This sequence joins TRBV3-1 (or the pseudogene TRBV3-2) and TRBJ1-5; tentatively, D is TRBD1 (6 bases). The V end lost 3 bases, the J end lost 1 base, and 7 bases lay between the germline ends. CDR3 length equals 14 residues. Germline V CDR1 and CDR2: LGHDT, YNNKEL (reference sequence). The CDR3 DNA follows: TGTGCCAGCAGCCACGGGACAAGCAATCAGCCCCAGCATTTT. It yields the protein CASSHGTSNQPQHF.

This clone was counted once. V is TRBV10-3 and J is TRBJ1-2; TRBD1 is a possible D gene (6 bases). V lost 7 bases, J lost 3 bases, and 9 bases lay in between. Germline V lookup: CDR1 ENHRY, CDR2 SYGVKD. The CDR3 is made up of 12 amino acids. CDR3 amino acids: CAINPGDYGYTF. In DNA, the CDR3 is TGTGCCATCAATCCAGGGGACTATGGCTACACCTTC.

About this clone: This sample includes further DNA sequences coding for the same CDR3. The chain uses TRBV4-3 and TRBJ1-3; tentatively, D is TRBD1 (6 bases). V was trimmed by 0 bases and J by 3 bases, leaving 9 bases between them. Per the germline V gene, CDR1 is LGHNA and CDR2 is YSLEER. The CDR3 totals 15 residues. The CDR3 is CASSQDTGSGNTIYF. The DNA for the CDR3 is TGCGCCAGCAGCCAAGACACAGGGAGTGGAAACACCATATATTTT.

V gene TRBV28 combines with J gene TRBJ1-5; unclear D gene. This CDR3 region has 14 residues. The germline V gene encodes CDR1 MDHEN and CDR2 SYDVKM. V shed 2 bases and J shed 6 bases, with 11 bases lying between them. The CDR3 is CASSLSPRFQPQHF. The CDR3 nucleotides are TGTGCCAGCAGTTTAAGTCCCAGGTTTCAGCCCCAGCATTTT.

The V gene is TRBV10-3, the J gene TRBJ1-2, with unresolved D. Germline CDR1 reads ENHRY; CDR2 reads SYGVKD. The V end was cut by 5 bases, the J end by 4 bases, with 17 bases between. The CDR3 loop spans 15 amino acids. CDR3 amino acids: CAISPNSPYGYGYTF. For the CDR3, the DNA is TGTGCCATCAGTCCTAACTCTCCGTACGGCTATGGCTACACCTTC.

The chain is built from TRBV4-1 and TRBJ2-2; 7 bases are a match to TRBD2. After removal of 0 bases from V and 6 bases from J, the junction contained 10 bases not matched to a gene. The CDR3 length is 17 residues. Germline CDR1 is MGHRA and CDR2 is YSYEKL. The CDR3 is CASSQDLVAGEAGELFF. The CDR3 region has the DNA TGCGCCAGCAGCCAAGATTTGGTTGCGGGAGAGGCCGGGGAGCTGTTTTTT.

The chain combines TRBV9 with TRBJ2-4; the match to TRBD2 covers 14 bases. The CDR3 covers 16 residues. Trimming removed 4 bases from V and 7 bases from J; junction bases left unmatched: 7. In germline, CDR1 is SGDLS, CDR2 YYNGEE. CDR3 region: CASSPRTSGGRNIQYF. CDR3 DNA: TGTGCCAGCAGCCCGAGGACTAGCGGGGGGCGGAACATTCAGTACTTC.

This clone was counted between two and nine times. V and J are TRBV27 and TRBJ2-7; 8 bases are shared with TRBD1. CDR1 is MNHEY, CDR2 SMNVEV, per germline (reference sequence). Unmatched junction bases numbered 15, after V lost 6 bases and J lost 2 bases. The CDR3 length is 17 residues. As DNA, the CDR3 is TGTGCCAGCAGCTTGGGGCAGGGGGCCTACAAAGCCTACGAGCAGTACTTC. It yields the protein CASSLGQGAYKAYEQYF.

V usage is TRBV11-2 and J usage is TRBJ1-3; D is undetermined. Germline V CDR1 and CDR2: SGHAT, FQNNGV. The CDR3 totals 13 residues. Trimming cost V 3 bases and J 3 bases, with 6 bases left between them. CDR3 DNA: TGTGCCAGCAGCTTCGGAGTTGGAAACACCATATATTTT. Amino acid sequence: CASSFGVGNTIYF.

The rearrangement joins TRBV6-1 to TRBJ1-5; 7 nucleotides match TRBD1. Per the germline V gene, CDR1 is MNHNS and CDR2 is SASEGT. With 2 bases clipped from V and 7 bases from J, the junction kept 8 bases outside the gene matches. The CDR3 has 15 residues. The CDR3 DNA reads as TGTGCCAGCAGTGAATTAACAGGGGTTCGCCAGCCCCAGCATTTT. It encodes CASSELTGVRQPQHF.

V usage is TRBV6-5 and J usage is TRBJ1-4, with TRBD1 identical over 10 bases. This CDR3 has 15 amino acids. CDR1 and CDR2 (germline): MNHEY, SVGAGI. V was pared by 6 bases and J by 5 bases, with 6 bases of the junction left unmatched. The CDR3 protein is CASSKRGQGNEKLFF. DNA for the CDR3: TGTGCCAGCAGCAAAAGGGGACAGGGGAATGAAAAACTGTTTTTT.

The chain links TRBV27 to TRBJ2-1, with 8 bases aligning to TRBD2. The trim removed 4 bases at V and 8 bases at J, leaving 10 bases unmatched. This CDR3 contains 15 residues. Per the germline V gene, CDR1 is MNHEY and CDR2 is SMNVEV (reference sequence). The DNA for the CDR3 is TGTGCCAGCAGTTCGACCGGGACTAGGGGCGATGAGCAGTTCTTC. Translating it yields CASSSTGTRGDEQFF.